These T cell receptor beta chains were read from a single sample in a study of T-cell memory formation after mild COVID-19. Via MiXCR, TCRdb re-called the 5' RACE reads, giving one row per CDR3 protein. The repertoire holds about 55,000 distinct CDR3 sequences, with around 30% as singletons. Source material: PBMCs or a T cell subset sorted from them (not recorded which). These receptors were obtained from a man aged 18 to 30 who had mild COVID-19 (a few samples of this study predate the infection). Cell type and time point are not known. Both conserved end residues are part of each CDR3. The D gene is left open where the match is weak. Clone size is given for some rows only: seen once, a few or many times, or a class if the clone is expanded.

v_call: TRBV12-3/TRBV12-4
j_call: TRBJ2-3
clone_size: -
d_call: TRBD2
cdr3_nt: TGTGCCAGCAGTTTCGCGGGGGGCACAGATACGCAGTATTTT
cdr3_aa: CASSFAGGTDTQYF

v_call: TRBV7-9
j_call: TRBJ2-1
clone_size: few
d_call: -
cdr3_nt: TGTGCCAGCAGCTTAGTTGGGGGTACCTACAATGAGCAGTTCTTC
cdr3_aa: CASSLVGGTYNEQFF

v_call: TRBV16
j_call: TRBJ2-7
clone_size: -
d_call: -
cdr3_nt: TGTGCCAGCAGCCATCGGGTAAATAGCTACGAGCAGTACTTC
cdr3_aa: CASSHRVNSYEQYF

v_call: TRBV5-6
j_call: TRBJ2-1
clone_size: -
d_call: -
cdr3_nt: TGTGCCAGCAGCTTGGTACTGGAATACTCCTACAATGAGCAGTTCTTC
cdr3_aa: CASSLVLEYSYNEQFF

v_call: TRBV9
j_call: TRBJ1-2
clone_size: -
d_call: TRBD1
cdr3_nt: TGTGCCAGCAGCGGTCGAACAGGGACAGGCTATGGCTACACCTTC
cdr3_aa: CASSGRTGTGYGYTF

v_call: TRBV4-1
j_call: TRBJ2-7
clone_size: few
d_call: TRBD2
cdr3_nt: TGCGCCAGCAGCTTAGAGAAGGGACTAGCGGGGAAGTACGAGCAGTACTTC
cdr3_aa: CASSLEKGLAGKYEQYF

v_call: TRBV9
j_call: TRBJ1-1
clone_size: many
d_call: -
cdr3_nt: TGTGCCAGCAGCGCGGGGGGCGGAAACACTGAAGCTTTCTTT
cdr3_aa: CASSAGGGNTEAFF

v_call: TRBV7-2
j_call: TRBJ2-7
clone_size: few
d_call: TRBD1
cdr3_nt: TGTGCCAGCAGCTTTGCGGGACAGGAGTATTACTTC
cdr3_aa: CASSFAGQEYYF

v_call: TRBV4-1
j_call: TRBJ1-1
clone_size: -
d_call: TRBD1
cdr3_nt: TGCGCCAGCAGCCCTAAACAGGGGGCTGACACTGAAGCTTTCTTT
cdr3_aa: CASSPKQGADTEAFF

v_call: TRBV25-1
j_call: TRBJ2-2
clone_size: few
d_call: -
cdr3_nt: TGTGCCAGCAGTAGGGGAAAGTCAATCGTAAACACCGGGGAGCTGTTTTTT
cdr3_aa: CASSRGKSIVNTGELFF

v_call: TRBV4-3
j_call: TRBJ2-7
clone_size: -
d_call: TRBD2
cdr3_nt: TGCGCCAGCAGCCAAGTCCGGGACTACACCTACGAGCAGTACTTC
cdr3_aa: CASSQVRDYTYEQYF

v_call: TRBV18
j_call: TRBJ1-6
clone_size: -
d_call: -
cdr3_nt: TGTGCCAGCTCACAAACGGACCGTACGAATTCACCCCTCCACTTT
cdr3_aa: CASSQTDRTNSPLHF

v_call: TRBV18
j_call: TRBJ2-2
clone_size: -
d_call: -
cdr3_nt: TGTGCCAGCTCACCAGTTTCCGGGGAGCTGTTTTTT
cdr3_aa: CASSPVSGELFF